The 15 T cell receptor beta chains listed next were all sequenced from one sample in a study of technical replicates of blood from several donors (TCRdb year 2017). Receptors were amplified or captured by the immunoSEQ multiplex PCR assay. In its TCRdb copy, this immuneACCESS table keeps in-frame sequences only and misses some clones. Where compared with another copy, unresolved V genes explain less than half of these, and the others have no known cause. Present in this sample are 70,000 to 80,000 clones, about nine tenths of which were seen just once. The ten biggest clones cover 0.35% to 0.45% of the sample. The sequenced sample was T cells isolated from PBMCs. The receptors were gathered from a human donor in good health.

This clone was seen just once. The V and J genes are TRBV7-3 and TRBJ1-5; D gene ambiguous. CDR1 and CDR2 from the germline V gene are SGHTA and FQGTGA. Trimming left V 1 base short and J 7 bases short, with 17 bases between. The CDR3 contains 16 residues. Here the CDR3 DNA reads TGTGCCAGCAGCTTAAGAGATAAGGGTTCGGGGCAGCCCCAGCATTTT. Translated: CASSLRDKGSGQPQHF.

The chain links TRBV10-1 to TRBJ2-3; the D is unclear. V was shortened by 4 bases and J by 6 bases, with 11 bases between the two germline ends. Germline V lookup: CDR1 WNHNN, CDR2 SYGVQD (reference sequence). The CDR3 sequence is 13 residues long. For the CDR3, the DNA is TGCGCCAGCAGTGGAGGATGGTCGGATACGCAGTATTTT. Protein: CASSGGWSDTQYF.

The V call is TRBV6-5, the J call TRBJ1-1; D call uncertain. Germline CDR1 is MNHEY and CDR2 is SVGAGI. V dropped 2 bases and J dropped 1 base, with 8 bases sitting between them. This CDR3 comprises 14 residues. The CDR3 DNA reads as TGTGCCAGCAGTTACATTGGGCCGAACACTGAAGCTTTCTTT. Translation gives CASSYIGPNTEAFF.

Here the CDR3 reads CASSRTSGRFTDTQYF. The CDR3 DNA sequence: TGTGCCAGCAGTAGGACTAGCGGGAGGTTTACAGATACGCAGTATTTT. The rearrangement uses TRBV28 and TRBJ2-3; 14 bases fit TRBD2. The CDR3 covers 16 residues. J was trimmed by 3 bases and V by 5 bases; bases with no gene match: 4. Germline V gene lookup returns CDR1 MDHEN and CDR2 SYDVKM.

This rearrangement joins TRBV2 to TRBJ2-7; possible D gene TRBD2, 5 bases. The CDR3 has 13 residues. V was cut by 6 bases and J by 1 base, with 10 bases left in between. The germline CDR1 and CDR2 sequences are SNHLY and FYNNEI. The CDR3: CASRELVSYEQYF. CDR3 coding DNA: TGTGCCAGCAGAGAACTAGTATCCTACGAGCAGTACTTC. Using reference TRBV2 and TRBJ2-7 for the parts outside the CDR3, the full variable domain is EPEVTQTPSHQVTQMGQEVILRCVPISNHLYFYWYRQILGQKVEFLVSFYNNEISEKSEIFDDQFSVERPDGSNFTLKIRSTKLEDSAMYFCASRELVSYEQYFGPGTRLTVT.

In this sample, this clone turned up a few times. The chain combines TRBV10-1 with TRBJ2-1, with 9 bases identical to TRBD2. The CDR3 has 14 residues. Per germline, CDR1 WNHNN and CDR2 SYGVQD (reference sequence). V lost 5 bases to trimming and J lost 6 bases; unmatched junction nucleotides: 5. The CDR3 here is CASSSGLARNEQFF. The CDR3 region has the DNA TGCGCCAGCAGTAGCGGACTAGCGCGCAATGAGCAGTTCTTC.

The chain is built from TRBV5-8 and TRBJ2-1, with TRBD1 identical over 9 bases. Trimming at V came to 4 bases and at J to 3 bases, leaving 5 bases not matched to a gene. This CDR3 is 15 amino acids long. Germline V gene lookup returns CDR1 SGHTS and CDR2 YDEGEE. The CDR3 protein is CASSQTGGIYNEQFF. CDR3 DNA sequence: TGTGCCAGCAGCCAGACAGGGGGTATCTACAATGAGCAGTTCTTC.

The chain employs TRBV2 and TRBJ2-2; D uncertain. This CDR3 spans 13 amino acids. Germline V gene data show CDR1 as SNHLY and CDR2 as FYNNEI. Trimming stripped 4 bases from V and 0 bases from J, with 3 bases between. As DNA, the CDR3 is TGTGCCAGCAGTGGAGCGAACACCGGGGAGCTGTTTTTT. This encodes CASSGANTGELFF.

The chain has TRBV6-6 and TRBJ2-3; D is possibly TRBD1 (6 bases). Germline V gene sequence: CDR1 MNHNY, CDR2 SVGAGI (reference sequence). The V and J ends lost 7 bases and 12 bases respectively, with 14 bases between them. The CDR3 covers 11 residues. The CDR3 bases are TGTGCCAGCACTGAGACAGGACTCCAGTATTTT. Translation gives CASTETGLQYF.

The chain employs TRBV6-5 and TRBJ1-2; TRBD1 agrees at 8 bases. This CDR3 region has 13 residues. Germline CDR1 reads MNHEY; CDR2 reads SVGAGI. The V and J ends lost 5 bases and 6 bases, in that order; junction bases with no gene match: 5. The CDR3 DNA reads as TGTGCCAGCAGTCCAGGGGGCGCTAATGGCTACACCTTC. Its protein is CASSPGGANGYTF.

V is TRBV4-2 and J is TRBJ1-2, with D hard to call. CDR1 LGHNA and CDR2 YNFKEQ come from the germline V gene. The V end was cut by 0 bases, the J end by 5 bases, with 10 bases between. This CDR3 comprises 14 residues. CDR3 sequence: CASSQDLVGYGYTF. CDR3 nucleotides: TGTGCCAGCAGCCAAGATCTTGTCGGTTATGGCTACACCTTC.

This sequence joins TRBV20-1 and TRBJ1-1; D is unresolved. Germline assignment: CDR1 DFQATT and CDR2 SNEGSKA (reference sequence). The V gene lost 3 bases and the J gene lost 4 bases, with 6 bases spanning the gap. This CDR3 comprises 11 residues. The CDR3 coding sequence is TGCAGTGCTAGGTTGGCCACTGAAGCTTTCTTT. Amino acid sequence: CSARLATEAFF.

J is TRBJ1-5 and V is TRBV28; D is unresolved. The CDR3 sequence is 14 residues long. The germline CDR1 and CDR2 sequences are MDHEN and SYDVKM. Trimming removed 3 bases from V and 3 bases from J, with 9 bases in between. CDR3 coding DNA: TGTGCCAGCAGTTTGGAGGTCACCAATCAGCCCCAGCATTTT. Protein product: CASSLEVTNQPQHF.

J is TRBJ2-1 and V is TRBV30; 8 nucleotides match TRBD2. After removal of 4 bases from V and 7 bases from J, the junction contained 6 bases not matched to a gene. This CDR3 has 13 amino acids. Germline-derived CDR1 and CDR2 are GTSNPN and SVGIG (reference sequence). This CDR3 is CAWNGPSGNEQFF. The DNA for the CDR3 is TGTGCCTGGAACGGGCCTAGCGGGAATGAGCAGTTCTTC.

The rearrangement uses TRBV5-6 and TRBJ2-7; no clear D. The CDR3 consists of 12 residues. Per germline, CDR1 SGHDT and CDR2 YYEEEE. V shed 4 bases and J shed 4 bases, with 9 bases lying between them. The CDR3 is CASSRDNYEQYF. The CDR3 DNA follows: TGTGCCAGCAGCCGAGACAATTACGAGCAGTACTTC.